Presented here are 15 T cell receptor beta chains from one specimen sequenced in a study of T cell repertoires in cytomegalovirus infection. TCRdb independently ran MiXCR on the reads; one entry per CDR3 protein. The data contain some 220,000 distinct CDR3 sequences, about 38% of them singletons. Which antigens these TCRs recognize remains unknown. The source was CD8+ T cells from cultured PBMCs, collected from culture after CMV antigen stimulation. Receptors were obtained from a human donor in good health (CMV status not recorded). Some clones in this sample may be carry-over from other donors' samples.

The sample holds many counts of this clonotype. The V and J genes are TRBV7-8 and TRBJ2-5; TRBD1 is a possible D gene (6 bases). The germline V gene encodes CDR1 SGHVS and CDR2 FQNEAQ. V lost 5 bases and J lost 2, with 15 bases in between. This CDR3 contains 15 residues. As DNA, the CDR3 is TGTGCCAGCAGCCACCGGGACAACTCGCAAGAGACCCAGTACTTC. Protein: CASSHRDNSQETQYF.

This clonotype appeared a few times. The rearrangement joins TRBV28 to TRBJ2-1, with D tentatively TRBD2 (5 bases). Trimming shortened V by 5 bases and J by 3 bases, and 20 bases separated the two germline ends. Germline V gives CDR1 MDHEN, CDR2 SYDVKM. The CDR3 is 17 amino acids. CDR3 residues: CASSLAYFGNNYNEQFF. CDR3 coding DNA: TGTGCCAGCAGTCTTGCCTATTTCGGGAATAACTACAATGAGCAGTTCTTC.

This clonotype has just one count. This sequence joins TRBV20-1 and TRBJ2-1, with a weak D call TRBD2 (6 bases). Between the trimmed V and J ends, which lost 4 bases and 2 bases, there was a span of 15 bases. Germline V gene sequence: CDR1 DFQATT, CDR2 SNEGSKA (reference sequence). The CDR3 length is 15 residues. In DNA, the CDR3 is TGCAGTGCTACTGCTAGCGCCGGTCCCTACAATGAGCAGTTCTTC. It encodes CSATASAGPYNEQFF.

This clonotype showed up just a few times. Here the CDR3 reads CASSGTGGADNEQFF. The DNA for the CDR3 is TGTGCCAGCAGCGGGACGGGGGGAGCGGACAATGAGCAGTTCTTC. The chain has TRBV7-9 and TRBJ2-1, with 7 bases matching TRBD2. J lost 5 bases, V lost 5 bases, and 9 bases had no gene match. Per germline, CDR1 SEHNR and CDR2 FQNEAQ (reference sequence). This CDR3 region has 15 residues.

This clonotype was detected a few times. This sequence joins TRBV12-5 and TRBJ1-4, with 10 bases that match TRBD1. V shed 9 bases and J 8 bases; nucleotides not matched to a gene: 9. This CDR3 is built from 14 residues. CDR1 and CDR2 (germline): LGHNT, FRNRAP. The CDR3 sequence is CASVGTGVEEKLFF. The CDR3 nucleotides are TGTGCTAGCGTCGGGACAGGGGTCGAGGAAAAACTGTTTTTT.

The chain links TRBV7-9 to TRBJ2-3; 7 positions agree with TRBD1. V was clipped by 5 bases and J by 11 bases; unmatched bases: 4. The length of the CDR3 is 11 residues. Germline loops: CDR1 SEHNR, CDR2 FQNEAQ (reference sequence). The CDR3 DNA is TGTGCCAGCAGCCCGGACAGGCGGCAGTATTTT. Translation gives CASSPDRRQYF.

This chain uses TRBV27 with TRBJ2-5; 9 bases are shared with TRBD2. The trim removed 4 bases at V and 5 bases at J, leaving 14 bases unmatched. The CDR3 is made up of 17 amino acids. Germline CDR1 and CDR2: MNHEY and SMNVEV (reference sequence). The chain's CDR3 is CASSSRTSAPGVETQYF. The CDR3 nucleotides are TGTGCCAGCAGTTCGAGGACTAGCGCTCCAGGGGTGGAGACCCAGTACTTC.

There are many counts of this clonotype. The V and J genes are TRBV12-3 or TRBV12-4 and TRBJ2-7, with D possibly matching TRBD1 (6 bases). The V and J ends lost 7 bases and 6 bases respectively, with 10 bases between them. The CDR3 contains 11 residues. The CDR3 DNA reads TGTGCCAGCACCCTAGGGGGCGAGCAGTACTTC. Translating gives CASTLGGEQYF.

This chain uses TRBV20-1 with TRBJ1-1, with unresolved D. The germline V gene has CDR1 DFQATT and CDR2 SNEGSKA (reference sequence). The CDR3 has 11 residues. V dropped 5 bases and J dropped 5 bases, with 9 bases sitting between them. The CDR3 DNA sequence: TGCAGTGCTGGTGGGGAAACTGAAGCTTTCTTT. Translation gives CSAGGETEAFF.

This clonotype has more than one count but fewer than ten. The chain links TRBV6-4 to TRBJ1-1; 10 bases are a match to TRBD1. The germline CDR1 and CDR2 sequences are MRHNA and SNTAGT. The length of the CDR3 is 11 residues. The V gene end was trimmed by 7 bases and the J gene end by 10 bases; junction bases not matched to a gene: 3. CDR3: CASNGTGVAFF. The CDR3 nucleotides are TGTGCCAGCAATGGGACAGGGGTAGCTTTCTTT.

The sample holds a few counts of this clonotype. The rearrangement links TRBV14 to TRBJ1-4; D call uncertain. The V and J ends lost 1 base and 7 bases respectively, with 7 bases between them. This CDR3 is built from 13 residues. The germline gives CDR1 SGHDN, CDR2 FVKESK. DNA for the CDR3: TGTGCCAGCAGCCAAGGGACGCCTGAAAAACTGTTTTTT. Amino acids: CASSQGTPEKLFF.

This clonotype has only one observation. The chain links TRBV5-4 to TRBJ2-7; no clear D gene. Deletions cut 1 base from V and 3 bases from J, with 11 bases between. The germline V gene encodes CDR1 SGHNT and CDR2 YYREEE (reference sequence). This CDR3 is 14 amino acids long. Here the CDR3 reads CASSLTEGHYEQYF. CDR3 coding DNA: TGTGCCAGCAGCTTGACCGAAGGCCACTACGAGCAGTACTTC.

V gene TRBV28 combines with J gene TRBJ2-7; 7 nucleotides agree with TRBD1. Germline CDR1 reads MDHEN; CDR2 reads SYDVKM. With 5 bases clipped from V and 3 bases from J, the junction kept 19 bases outside the gene matches. The CDR3 contains 18 residues. CDR3 protein: CASSPGTALKHGGYEQYF. The CDR3 DNA reads TGTGCCAGCAGTCCCGGGACAGCTTTAAAGCACGGTGGCTACGAGCAGTACTTC.

This clonotype has just a few counts. The rearrangement links TRBV4-2 to TRBJ1-4; D gene ambiguous. Germline lookup yields CDR1 LGHNA and CDR2 YNFKEQ. The CDR3 is 17 amino acids. Trimming shortened V by 0 bases and J by 6 bases, and 17 bases separated the two germline ends. CDR3 nucleotide sequence: TGTGCCAGCAGCCAAGACCCCGTATGGATGGGTGATGAAAAACTGTTTTTT. It yields the protein CASSQDPVWMGDEKLFF.

This sequence joins TRBV7-9 and TRBJ2-5, with D possibly matching TRBD1 (6 bases). The length of the CDR3 is 14 residues. Germline lookup yields CDR1 SEHNR and CDR2 FQNEAQ (reference sequence). The germline V and J ends were trimmed by 4 bases and 5 bases, with 14 bases remaining between them. CDR3 DNA sequence: TGTGCCAGCAGCTCTGCCGACAGGCGGGAGACCCAGTACTTC. Protein: CASSSADRRETQYF.